This T cell receptor beta chain was sequenced for a study of cytomegalovirus exposure and HLA in healthy donors. Study information: Previous work identified 95 million to 140 million unique TCR beta sequences from about 179 million T cells.

For this clone: Its specificity is unknown.

Germline V gives CDR1 SGDLS, CDR2 YYNGEE. The CDR3 totals 16 residues. Trimming stripped 4 bases from V and 10 bases from J, with 26 bases between. A multiplex PCR was run with 60 Vbeta primers and 13 Jbeta primers. Repertoires were generated with immunoSEQ multiplex PCR, while TCRdb's copy carries only in-frame clones and drops some. The profile covers over 150,000 clones, with over 75% appearing a single time and roughly 5.3% taken by the ten largest. Overall study results and limits: For most TCR sequences rarity was the rule, although some public TCRs occurred in many donors.

Sequenced material: PBMCs. The clonotype comes from a woman aged 40 to 50 in good health and CMV-seropositive. This chain joins TRBV9 and TRBJ1-2; tentative D call: TRBD1 (6 bases). The CDR3 is CASSPATGPTPLNYTF. DNA for the CDR3: TGTGCCAGCAGCCCGGCTACAGGGCCCACACCCCTCAACTACACCTTC.